This T cell receptor (beta chain) was identified during a study of early T cells in non-severe SARS-CoV-2 infection. About the study: The input, bulk RNA from unsorted whole blood, was sequenced, and chains were unpaired.

Germline V lookup: CDR1 DFQATT, CDR2 SNEGSKA (reference sequence). The CDR3 has 14 amino acids. The trim removed 3 bases at V and 2 bases at J, leaving 5 bases unmatched. Whole-study findings and limits: Missing private and CD4 specificities, VDJdb matching favored anti-spike CD8 responses.

This clonotype was observed many times. Its antigen is unidentified. Individually, cDNA molecules had unique molecular identifiers attached to them. TCRdb fed the 5' RACE reads into MiXCR, producing one record per CDR3 protein. The repertoire holds tens of thousands of distinct CDR3 sequences, with about 5.6% as singletons. The source material was whole blood. This clonotype was obtained from an adult who was a healthcare worker with PCR-confirmed SARS-CoV-2 infection or an uninfected control (not recorded which). The chain combines TRBV20-1 with TRBJ2-3; 7 bases map to TRBD2. The CDR3 DNA reads as TGCAGTGCTAGGAAAGCGGGGAACACAGATACGCAGTATTTT. Its protein product is CSARKAGNTDTQYF.